A selection of T cell receptor beta chains follows, all from one sample in a study of shared clonotypes between healthy human individuals. The table came from immunoSEQ multiplex PCR; TCRdb's copy has only in-frame clones and leaves some out. The sample lists 2 million or so clones, roughly 95% occurring once. Sample: naive CD8+ T cells sorted from blood. The receptors were gathered from a young man in good health. CDR3s include the opening cysteine and the closing phenylalanine or tryptophan. Fields, in order: D gene, clone size, V gene, J gene, CDR3 DNA, CDR3 protein. The D gene is left open where the match is weak. Clone size appears in some rows only: once, few, many, or a class for an expanded clone.

>TRBD1|once|TRBV28|TRBJ1-2
TGTGCCAGCACCAATACAGGGGGCGAGTATGGCTACACCTTC
CASTNTGGEYGYTF
>TRBD1|NA|TRBV7-6|TRBJ2-5
TGTGCCAGCAGCTTAGTGCCGGGACAGGGAGGGGAGACCCAGTACTTC
CASSLVPGQGGETQYF
>NA|NA|TRBV27|TRBJ2-5
TGTGCCACACGCGTCCTCGGGGGCTCCGGACAGACCCAGTACTTC
CATRVLGGSGQTQYF
>TRBD1|NA|TRBV7-2|TRBJ1-1
TGTGCCAGCAGCTTAGTGACAGGGCCTGAAGCTTTCTTT
CASSLVTGPEAFF
>NA|NA|TRBV6-5|TRBJ1-2
TGTGCCAGCAGAGGGGGGAATCACTATGGCTACACCTTC
CASRGGNHYGYTF
>NA|NA|TRBV30|TRBJ2-1
TGTGCCTGGAGTGTTGGGATATCAGGAGACAATGAGCAGTTCTTC
CAWSVGISGDNEQFF
>NA|NA|TRBV4-3|TRBJ2-1
TGCGCCAGCAGCCAAGAGGGGTCAGGAGGGAATGAGCAGTTCTTC
CASSQEGSGGNEQFF
>TRBD1|NA|TRBV2|TRBJ2-7
TGTGCCAGCGTGGGACAGCACTACGAGCAGTACTTC
CASVGQHYEQYF
>TRBD2|NA|TRBV7-3|TRBJ2-3
TGTGCCAGCAGCTCTCTTAGCGGGGGGGCCCCAGATACGCAGTATTTT
CASSSLSGGAPDTQYF
>NA|NA|TRBV7-9|TRBJ2-2
TGTGCCAGCAGCTTAGGGGACGCGAACACCGGGGAGCTGTTTTTT
CASSLGDANTGELFF
>TRBD1|NA|TRBV5-8|TRBJ1-4
TGTGCCAGCAGCCTCCTAAGCGGGACAGGGGCGGAAAAACTGTTTTTT
CASSLLSGTGAEKLFF
>NA|once|TRBV10-3|TRBJ1-1
TGTGCCATCAGTCCGGACACCTCGAACACTGAAGCTTTCTTT
CAISPDTSNTEAFF
>TRBD2|once|TRBV7-9|TRBJ2-1
TGTGCCAGCAGCCCCGGGGAGGGTGCCTACAATGAGCAGTTCTTC
CASSPGEGAYNEQFF
>TRBD2|NA|TRBV9|TRBJ2-1
TGTGCCAGCAGCGAGTGGACTAGCGGCTACAATGAGCAGTTCTTC
CASSEWTSGYNEQFF
>NA|NA|TRBV19|TRBJ2-7
TGTGCCAGTAGTCCGTCGGACAACTTACCCTACGAGCAGTACTTC
CASSPSDNLPYEQYF
>NA|NA|TRBV30|TRBJ2-3
TGTGCCTGGAGTGTAGGGACAACGAACACAGATACGCAGTATTTT
CAWSVGTTNTDTQYF
>TRBD1|NA|TRBV5-4|TRBJ1-4
TGTGCCAGCAGCTGGGACAGGGGGCTGAAACTGTTTTTT
CASSWDRGLKLFF
>NA|NA|TRBV7-6|TRBJ1-2
TGTGCCAGCAGCTTGGGGGGGGACTATGGCTACACCTTC
CASSLGGDYGYTF
>NA|NA|TRBV7-6|TRBJ2-7
TGTGCCAGCAGCTTATCAGGAGGGAGCGAGCAGTACTTC
CASSLSGGSEQYF
>NA|NA|TRBV7-9|TRBJ2-7
TGTGCCAGCAGCTTAGGGTTTGGTCAGAGAGCCTACGAGCAGTACTTC
CASSLGFGQRAYEQYF
>NA|NA|TRBV5-1|TRBJ2-5
TGCGCCAGCAGCTTGGTGTTGGACGAGACCCAGTACTTC
CASSLVLDETQYF
>TRBD2|NA|TRBV27|TRBJ2-7
TGTGCCAGCAGTTTAAGGGGGGTGCGGGAGGCCCACGAGCAGTACTTC
CASSLRGVREAHEQYF
>TRBD1|NA|TRBV14|TRBJ1-2
TGTGCCAGCAGCCACGTCCCGGGACAGGGACGCTATGGCTACACCTTC
CASSHVPGQGRYGYTF
>NA|NA|TRBV4-1|TRBJ2-5
TGCGCCAGCAGCCAAGTTCTAGGGGGGGCGGAGACCCAGTACTTC
CASSQVLGGAETQYF
>NA|NA|TRBV14|TRBJ2-7
TGTGCCAGCAGCCCGGTGGACTCCTACGAGCAGTACTTC
CASSPVDSYEQYF
>NA|NA|TRBV5-1|TRBJ1-4
TGCGCCAGCAGCTTGATCGGTGAGGGAACTAATGAAAAACTGTTTTTT
CASSLIGEGTNEKLFF
>NA|once|TRBV4-3|TRBJ2-1
TGCGCCAGCAGCCCCGTTGACTCCTACAATGAGCAGTTCTTC
CASSPVDSYNEQFF
>NA|NA|TRBV2|TRBJ1-5
TGTGCCATCGACTTTAGGATGTCGGTACAGCCCCTCAATCAGCCCCAGCATTTT
CAIDFRMSVQPLNQPQHF
>NA|NA|TRBV13|TRBJ2-3
TGTGCCAGCAGCTTATGGGCAGGGGCGGCAGATACGCAGTATTTT
CASSLWAGAADTQYF
>NA|once|TRBV7-9|TRBJ2-1
TGTGCCAGCAGCCTCGAGGGGAATGAGCAGTTCTTC
CASSLEGNEQFF
>NA|NA|TRBV7-9|TRBJ2-7
TGTGCCAGCAGCTTAGCAATCGGCGGGACCTCCTCCTACGAGCAGTACTTC
CASSLAIGGTSSYEQYF
>NA|NA|TRBV4-3|TRBJ2-2
TGCGCCAGCAGCCACCAAGAGGACACCGGGGAGCTGTTTTTT
CASSHQEDTGELFF
>NA|NA|TRBV5-1|TRBJ2-7
TGCGCCAGCAGCTTTGTGTCAAAGGCCTCCTACGAGCAGTACTTC
CASSFVSKASYEQYF
>NA|NA|TRBV13|TRBJ2-2
TGTGCCAGCAGCTTTCAACAGAGAACCGGGGAGCTGTTTTTT
CASSFQQRTGELFF
>NA|NA|TRBV27|TRBJ2-7
TGTGCCAGCAGTCCGGGACACCCGAGCTCCTACGAGCAGTACTTC
CASSPGHPSSYEQYF
>NA|NA|TRBV11-1|TRBJ2-1
TGTGCCAGCAGCTTAAGCCCCTACAATGAGCAGTTCTTC
CASSLSPYNEQFF
>TRBD2|NA|TRBV7-9|TRBJ2-1
TGTGCCAGCAGCCCTAGCGGGAGCTCCTACAATGAGCAGTTCTTC
CASSPSGSSYNEQFF
>TRBD1|NA|TRBV6-5|TRBJ1-2
TGTGCCAGCAGTTCGACAGGGAACTATGGCTACACCTTC
CASSSTGNYGYTF
>NA|NA|TRBV28|TRBJ1-5
TGTGCCAGCAGTACCGGGACGATTAGCAATCAGCCCCAGCATTTT
CASSTGTISNQPQHF
>TRBD1|NA|TRBV19|TRBJ2-2
TGTGCCAGTAGTATAGGGCAGGGGGCCTGGGAGCTGTTTTTT
CASSIGQGAWELFF
>TRBD2|NA|TRBV5-8|TRBJ2-7
TGTGCCAGCAGCTTGGGCCCCATGGCGGGAGGCCCGAGAGCCTACGAGCAGTACTTC
CASSLGPMAGGPRAYEQYF
>NA|NA|TRBV30|TRBJ1-1
TGTGCCGGCTATACTGACGGGTTCACTGAAGCTTTCTTT
CAGYTDGFTEAFF
>NA|NA|TRBV7-2|TRBJ2-7
TGTGCCAGCAGCTTGAGTGGGGACACTTCCTACGAGCAGTACTTC
CASSLSGDTSYEQYF
>NA|NA|TRBV4-1|TRBJ2-7
TGCGCCAGCAGCCGCAGGACAAATAATAACGAGCAGTACTTC
CASSRRTNNNEQYF
>NA|NA|TRBV4-3|TRBJ1-2
TGCGCCAGCAGCCAAGACGCAGGGGTGAGCGGCTACACCTTC
CASSQDAGVSGYTF
>NA|NA|TRBV7-8|TRBJ1-1
TGTGCCAGCAGTTTAAATTGGGAGAACACTGAAGCTTTCTTT
CASSLNWENTEAFF
>NA|NA|TRBV7-9|TRBJ2-1
TGTGCCAGCAGCTTAAGGGGGAGAGATGAGCAGTTCTTC
CASSLRGRDEQFF
>TRBD2|NA|TRBV28|TRBJ2-1
TGTGCCAGCAGTTGGCGGGGGGAATACAATGAGCAGTTCTTC
CASSWRGEYNEQFF
>TRBD2|NA|TRBV27|TRBJ2-7
TGTGCCAGCAGTCCCGCCCCCCCAGAGCGGGAGGAGTACGAGCAGTACTTC
CASSPAPPEREEYEQYF
>NA|NA|TRBV6-6|TRBJ1-5
TGTGCCAGCAGTAGGGTTGGGGAGGGCGATCAGCCCCAGCATTTT
CASSRVGEGDQPQHF
>NA|NA|TRBV5-6|TRBJ2-7
TGTGCCAGCAGCTTGGAAAGTCAGTACGAGCAGTACTTC
CASSLESQYEQYF
>NA|NA|TRBV10-3|TRBJ2-7
TGTGCCATCAGTGATGAGCGGTTATACGAGCAGTACTTC
CAISDERLYEQYF
>NA|NA|TRBV19|TRBJ1-2
TGTGCCAGTAGCCTACAGGGAAACTATGGCTACACCTTC
CASSLQGNYGYTF